A single sample gave rise to the 11 T cell receptor beta chains below, sequenced in a study of blood T cell repertoires in COVID-19. Using immunoSEQ multiplex PCR, the repertoire was profiled, and TCRdb retains in-frame clones only, with some absent. The table includes about 110,000 clones, around 80% detected once. Specimen: peripheral blood. The receptors were gathered from a woman in her sixties or seventies with acute or convalescent COVID-19.

This clone was observed a single time. This specimen includes other DNA sequences encoding the same CDR3. The chain has TRBV15 and TRBJ2-6, with D hard to call. The length of the CDR3 is 15 residues. Germline lookup yields CDR1 LNHNV and CDR2 YYDKDF (reference sequence). Trimming pared 0 bases from V and 1 base from J, leaving 4 bases between. CDR3 sequence: CATSRDLSGANVLTF. As DNA, the CDR3 is TGTGCCACCAGCAGAGATCTTTCTGGGGCCAACGTCCTGACTTTC.

The genes are TRBV7-6 and TRBJ1-5; 7 bases match TRBD1. The CDR3 runs 16 residues. V dropped 5 bases and J dropped 1; count of bases not matched to a gene: 8. Per the germline V gene, CDR1 is SGHVS and CDR2 is FNYEAQ. CDR3 in amino acids: CASSTRQGRSNQPQHF. In DNA, the CDR3 is TGTGCCAGCAGCACCCGACAGGGTCGGAGCAATCAGCCCCAGCATTTT. The entire variable domain, with the rest obtained from reference TRBV7-6 and TRBJ1-5, is as follows: GAGVSQSPRYKVTKRGQDVALRCDPISGHVSLYWYRQALGQGPEFLTYFNYEAQQDKSGLPNDRFSAERPEGSISTLTIQRTEQRDSAMYRCASSTRQGRSNQPQHFGDGTRLSIL.

The V call is TRBV3-1 (or the pseudogene TRBV3-2), the J call TRBJ2-7; D is unclear. This CDR3 is 15 amino acids long. V dropped 0 bases and J dropped 0 bases, with 9 bases sitting between them. The V gene's germline CDR1 is LGHDT and CDR2 YNNKEL (reference sequence). The CDR3 loop is CASSQDRRSSYEQYF. The CDR3 bases are TGTGCCAGCAGCCAAGATCGAAGGAGCTCCTACGAGCAGTACTTC.

The CDR3 coding sequence is TGTGCCAGCAGCCGAAGCGCAGACTCCTACAATGAGCAGTTCTTC. Amino acid sequence: CASSRSADSYNEQFF. The J gene is TRBJ2-1, the V gene TRBV5-4; the D is unclear. With 4 bases removed from V and 0 bases from J, the gap between germline ends came to 11 bases. The CDR3 loop spans 15 amino acids. Germline V gives CDR1 SGHNT, CDR2 YYREEE (reference sequence).

The rearrangement joins TRBV11-2 to TRBJ2-5; 10 bases are a match to TRBD2. The germline V gene encodes CDR1 SGHAT and CDR2 FQNNGV. This CDR3 has 15 amino acids. The trim removed 7 bases at V and 0 bases at J, leaving 5 bases unmatched. The CDR3 DNA follows: TGTGCCAGCACCAAGACTAGCGGGTACCAAGAGACCCAGTACTTC. It yields the protein CASTKTSGYQETQYF.

V usage is TRBV6-5 and J usage is TRBJ1-2, with 8 nucleotides matching TRBD1. Losses at the gene ends were 4 bases for V and 6 bases for J; bases not matched to a gene: 4. Looked up from germline, CDR1 is MNHEY and CDR2 is SVGAGI. The CDR3 covers 13 residues. CDR3 nucleotide sequence: TGTGCCAGCAGTTTCTCAGGGGGCGATGGCTACACCTTC. Amino acid sequence: CASSFSGGDGYTF.

The chain joins TRBV12-3 or TRBV12-4 to TRBJ1-2, with 7 bases identical to TRBD1. The V segment lost 6 bases and the J segment 5 bases; nucleotides outside the gene matches: 6. This CDR3 comprises 13 residues. CDR3 sequence reads: CASRATGVYGYTF. The CDR3 nucleotides are TGTGCCAGCAGAGCAACAGGGGTATATGGCTACACCTTC.

As DNA, the CDR3 is TGTGCCAGCAGTGAAGAGGGACAGGGGGTGTCGGGCTACACCTTC. Translation: CASSEEGQGVSGYTF. The chain employs TRBV6-1 and TRBJ1-2; TRBD1 matches 11 bases. The length of the CDR3 is 15 residues. CDR1 and CDR2 from the germline V gene are MNHNS and SASEGT. The V segment lost 1 base and the J segment 8 bases; nucleotides outside the gene matches: 6.

The chain combines TRBV6-5 with TRBJ2-7; D might be TRBD1 (6 bases). Germline V gene sequence: CDR1 MNHEY, CDR2 SVGAGI. V was pared by 10 bases and J by 2 bases, with 18 bases between. This CDR3 has 14 amino acids. CDR3 bases: TGTGCCATCTATACCACGGGACACCCCTACGAGCAGTACTTC. It is translated as CAIYTTGHPYEQYF.

The chain uses TRBV9 and TRBJ1-4, with a tentative D call TRBD1 (6 bases). In germline, CDR1 is SGDLS, CDR2 YYNGEE. Trimming removed 4 bases from V and 3 bases from J, with 10 bases in between. This CDR3 has 14 amino acids. The CDR3: CASSPRTANEKLFF. The CDR3 nucleotides read TGTGCCAGCAGCCCCAGGACAGCTAATGAAAAACTGTTTTTT.

This clone was observed a few times. The chain has TRBV7-3 and TRBJ2-1; 8 bases map to TRBD2. CDR1 and CDR2 from the germline V gene are SGHTA and FQGTGA. The CDR3 runs 15 residues. V lost 5 bases and J lost 5; bases outside the gene matches: 8. CDR3 protein: CASSVGLAKNNEQFF. In DNA form, the CDR3 reads TGTGCCAGCAGCGTTGGACTAGCTAAAAACAATGAGCAGTTCTTC.